These 5 T cell receptor beta chains came from one sample sequenced in a study of blood T cell repertoires in COVID-19. The assay was immunoSEQ multiplex PCR, and TCRdb's table has in-frame clones only and misses some. This table holds 200,000 to 250,000 clones, more than 85% found once. Sequences were obtained from peripheral blood. All receptors come from a man between 60 and 75 years old with COVID-19, enrolled during active disease.

V is TRBV9 and J is TRBJ2-6; 13 nucleotides line up with TRBD2. In germline, CDR1 is SGDLS, CDR2 YYNGEE. The V and J ends lost 3 bases and 0 bases, in that order; junction bases with no gene match: 9. The CDR3 covers 20 residues. CDR3 residues: CASSEGLAGTISSGANVLTF. CDR3 coding DNA: TGTGCCAGCAGCGAGGGACTAGCGGGGACTATTTCCTCTGGGGCCAACGTCCTGACTTTC.

The rearrangement joins TRBV6-2 or TRBV6-3 to TRBJ1-3, with D uncertain. CDR1 is MNHEY and CDR2 is SVGEGT in the germline V gene. CDR3 size: 16 residues. The germline V and J ends were trimmed by 0 bases and 1 base, with 10 bases remaining between them. The CDR3 sequence is CASSYSAVKSGNTIYF. In DNA, the CDR3 is TGTGCCAGCAGTTACTCTGCGGTGAAATCTGGAAACACCATATATTTT.

This rearrangement joins TRBV18 to TRBJ1-1, with D unclear. This CDR3 region has 13 residues. V lost 3 bases to trimming and J lost 4 bases, with 9 bases between them. The germline gives CDR1 KGHSH, CDR2 LQKENI. CDR3 loop: CASSPLMSTEAFF. Written as DNA, the CDR3 is TGTGCCAGCTCACCCCTTATGTCCACTGAAGCTTTCTTT.

This rearrangement joins TRBV6-6 to TRBJ2-3; 12 bases fit TRBD2. Trimming at V came to 0 bases and at J to 4 bases, leaving 2 bases not matched to a gene. The CDR3 spans 16 residues. Germline V gives CDR1 MNHNY, CDR2 SVGAGI (reference sequence). Here the CDR3 reads CASSYSASGGADTQYF. The CDR3 nucleotides read TGTGCCAGCAGTTACTCTGCTAGCGGGGGGGCAGATACGCAGTATTTT.

The chain links TRBV21-1 to TRBJ2-7; the table's TRBD2 call for D was not verified on the DNA. TRBV21-1 is given as a pseudogene. The CDR3 spans 13 residues. As DNA, the CDR3 is TGTGCCACGCAAACCCGGGGCTCCTACGAGCAGTACTTC. This gives the protein CATQTRGSYEQYF.